This TCR beta chain stems from a study of vaccination and CD4 T cells after COVID-19. Study-wide background: Overlapping spike peptides of SARS-CoV-2, HCoV-NL63, HCoV-OC43 and HCoV-229E stimulated the cells.

Whole-study findings and limits: Convalescent patients' clones that were vaccine-specific were spike mono-reactive in 304 of 307 cases.

Concerning this clonotype: Its cognate antigen is unknown.

Germline CDR1 and CDR2: SNHLY and FYNNEI. The CDR3 is 14 residues long. V lost 6 bases to trimming and J lost 0 bases, with 9 bases between them. Treatment meaning: approximately nine-day PBMC culture with coronavirus spike peptide pools or control peptides (ViraFEST assay). The Oncomine TCR Beta short-read assay sequenced DNA from cultured CD4+ T cells. One entry per CDR3 protein, called by TCRdb with MiXCR from the PCR reads. The sample has 20,000 or so distinct CDR3 sequences, roughly 45% seen once. V is TRBV2 and J is TRBJ2-1; D remains ambiguous. This clonotype originated in a human donor who had recovered from COVID-19. Sequencing was performed on CD4+ T cells from blood, cultured in vitro, taken before SARS-CoV-2 vaccination. The CDR3 here is CASRATSSYNEQFF. DNA of the CDR3: TGTGCCAGCAGGGCAACGAGCTCCTACAATGAGCAGTTCTTC.